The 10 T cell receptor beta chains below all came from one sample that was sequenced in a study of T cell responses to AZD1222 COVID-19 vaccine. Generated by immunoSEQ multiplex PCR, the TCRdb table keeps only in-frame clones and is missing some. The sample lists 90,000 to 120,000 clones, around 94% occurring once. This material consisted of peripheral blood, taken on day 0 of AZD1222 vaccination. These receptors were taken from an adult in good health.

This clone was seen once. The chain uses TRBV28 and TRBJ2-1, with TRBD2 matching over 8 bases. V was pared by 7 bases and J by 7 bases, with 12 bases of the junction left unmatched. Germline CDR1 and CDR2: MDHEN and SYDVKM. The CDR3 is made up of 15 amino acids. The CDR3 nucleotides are TGTGCCAGCAATGCTCCCGGGACTAGTCAGAATGAGCAGTTCTTC. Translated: CASNAPGTSQNEQFF.

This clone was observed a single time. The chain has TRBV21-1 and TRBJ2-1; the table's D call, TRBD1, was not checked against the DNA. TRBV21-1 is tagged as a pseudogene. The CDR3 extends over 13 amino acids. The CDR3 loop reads CASSKRTGDEQFF. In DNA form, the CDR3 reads TGTGCCAGCAGCAAAAGGACAGGCGATGAGCAGTTCTTC.

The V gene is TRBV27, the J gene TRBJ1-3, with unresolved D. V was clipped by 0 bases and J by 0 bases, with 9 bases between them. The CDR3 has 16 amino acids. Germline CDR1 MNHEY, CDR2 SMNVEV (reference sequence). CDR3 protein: CASSLSMGFSGNTIYF. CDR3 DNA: TGTGCCAGCAGTTTATCGATGGGGTTCTCTGGAAACACCATATATTTT.

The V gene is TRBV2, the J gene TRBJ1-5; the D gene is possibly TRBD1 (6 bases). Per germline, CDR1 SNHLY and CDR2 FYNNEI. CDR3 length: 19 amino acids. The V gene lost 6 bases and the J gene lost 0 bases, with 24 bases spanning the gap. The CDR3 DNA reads TGTGCCAGCAGGCATAGCAGGGGAGCAAGAGGAAATAGCAATCAGCCCCAGCATTTT. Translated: CASRHSRGARGNSNQPQHF.

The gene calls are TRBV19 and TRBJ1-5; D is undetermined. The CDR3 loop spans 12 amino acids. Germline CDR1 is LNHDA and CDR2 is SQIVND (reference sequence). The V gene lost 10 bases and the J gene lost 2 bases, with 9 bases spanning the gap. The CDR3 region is CATNTGNQPQHF. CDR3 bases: TGTGCCACCAACACCGGCAATCAGCCCCAGCATTTT.

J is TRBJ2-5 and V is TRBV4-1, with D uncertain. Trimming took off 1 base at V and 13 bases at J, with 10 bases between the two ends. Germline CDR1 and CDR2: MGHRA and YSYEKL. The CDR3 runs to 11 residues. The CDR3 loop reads CASSQAGYLYF. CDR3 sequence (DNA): TGCGCCAGCAGCCAAGCCGGATACTTGTACTTC.

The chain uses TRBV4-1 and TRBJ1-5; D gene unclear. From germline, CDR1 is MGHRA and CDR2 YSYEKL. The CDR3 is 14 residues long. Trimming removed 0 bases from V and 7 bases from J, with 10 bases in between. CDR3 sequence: CASSQDFGFQPQHF. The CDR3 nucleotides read TGCGCCAGCAGCCAAGATTTCGGGTTCCAGCCCCAGCATTTT.

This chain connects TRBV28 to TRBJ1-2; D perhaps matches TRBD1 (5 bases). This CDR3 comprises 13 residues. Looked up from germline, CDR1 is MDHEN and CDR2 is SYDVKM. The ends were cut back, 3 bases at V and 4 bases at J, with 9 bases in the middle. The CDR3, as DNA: TGTGCCAGCAGTTTGAACGGGGGCTATGGCTACACCTTC. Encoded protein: CASSLNGGYGYTF.

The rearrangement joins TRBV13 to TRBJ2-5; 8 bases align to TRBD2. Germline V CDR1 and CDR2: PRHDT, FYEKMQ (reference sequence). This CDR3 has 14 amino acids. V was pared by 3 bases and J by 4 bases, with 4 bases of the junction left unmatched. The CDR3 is CASSLGTSLETQYF. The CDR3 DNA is TGTGCCAGCAGCTTGGGGACTAGTTTAGAGACCCAGTACTTC.

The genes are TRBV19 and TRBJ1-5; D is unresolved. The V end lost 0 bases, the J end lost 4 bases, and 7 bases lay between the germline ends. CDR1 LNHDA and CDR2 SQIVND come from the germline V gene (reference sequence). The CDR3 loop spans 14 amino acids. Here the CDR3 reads CASSIDRENQPQHF. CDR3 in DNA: TGTGCCAGTAGTATAGATCGGGAGAATCAGCCCCAGCATTTT.